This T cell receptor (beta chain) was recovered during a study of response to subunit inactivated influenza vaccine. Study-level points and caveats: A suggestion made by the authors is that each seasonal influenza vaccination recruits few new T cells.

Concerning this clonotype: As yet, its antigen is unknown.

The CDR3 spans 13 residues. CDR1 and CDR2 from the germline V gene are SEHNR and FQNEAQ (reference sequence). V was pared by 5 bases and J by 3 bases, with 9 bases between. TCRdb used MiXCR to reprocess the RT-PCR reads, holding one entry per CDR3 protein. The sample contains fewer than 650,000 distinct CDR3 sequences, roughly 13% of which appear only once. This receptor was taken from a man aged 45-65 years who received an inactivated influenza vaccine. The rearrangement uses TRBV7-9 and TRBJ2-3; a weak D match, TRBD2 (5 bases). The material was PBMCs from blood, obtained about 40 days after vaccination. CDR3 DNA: TGTGCCAGCAGCCTGAGGGAAACAGATACGCAGTATTTT. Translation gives CASSLRETDTQYF.